This T cell receptor (beta chain) stems from a study of cytomegalovirus exposure and HLA in healthy donors. General study results and limits: 16,951 TCR beta sequences were associated with HLA alleles at 0.05 false discovery rate in a later analysis. Rare TCR sequences dominated, though some public TCRs recurred in many donors. Indistinguishable V segments such as TRBV6-2 and TRBV6-3 were excluded. CMV serostatus was the only recorded immune exposure for donors.

Turning to this clone: Its antigen is undetermined.

60 Vbeta and 13 Jbeta primers were used in PCR. The protocol was immunoSEQ multiplex PCR, while the TCRdb copy is restricted to in-frame clones and leaves out a portion. Among tens of thousands of clones listed, 70% were seen once. Trimming removed 5 bases from V and 8 bases from J, with 16 bases in between. This CDR3 is built from 14 residues. Germline-derived CDR1 and CDR2 are SGHTA and FQGNSA. Sequenced material: PBMCs. The TCR comes from a woman aged 45-65 years in good health and CMV-seropositive. The chain uses TRBV7-2 and TRBJ2-1, with a possible D match to TRBD2 (6 bases). CDR3 region: CASSVGTGRYEQFF. The CDR3, as DNA: TGTGCCAGCAGCGTAGGGACCGGGAGATATGAGCAGTTCTTC.